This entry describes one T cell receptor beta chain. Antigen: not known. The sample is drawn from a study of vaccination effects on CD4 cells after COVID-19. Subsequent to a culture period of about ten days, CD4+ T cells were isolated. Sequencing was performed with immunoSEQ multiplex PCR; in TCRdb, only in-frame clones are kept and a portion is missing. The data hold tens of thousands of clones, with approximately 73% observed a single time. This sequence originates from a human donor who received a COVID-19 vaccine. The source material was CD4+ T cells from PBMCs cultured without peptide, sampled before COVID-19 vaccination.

The CDR3 region is CASSSAGTIYF. In nucleotides, the CDR3 is TGTGCCAGCAGTTCGGCGGGCACCATATATTTT. The genes are TRBV12-3 or TRBV12-4 and TRBJ1-3; D is ambiguous. There are 11 residues in the CDR3. Trimming pared 4 bases from V and 9 bases from J, leaving 7 bases between.